This TCR beta chain was documented in a study of shared clonotypes between healthy human individuals. Splitting of CD4+ cells produced CD45RA+ naive and CD45RA-negative memory subsets. Profiling relied on immunoSEQ multiplex PCR, and the TCRdb table lists in-frame clones only, not all of them. There are about 2.3 million clones in the sample; 85% to 95% occur only once, and 0.3% to 0.4% lies in the top ten. Study-level findings and limits: Sorted-subset sequencing, rarefaction showed, was incomplete despite large depth.

In the case of this clone: Its antigen remains unidentified. In the same sample, other DNA sequences code for this CDR3.

CDR1 SGHNT and CDR2 YENEEA come from the germline V gene. V was trimmed by 5 bases and J by 3 bases, leaving 5 bases between them. The CDR3 extends over 12 amino acids. This clonotype was sampled from a young man in good health. Some clones in this sample may be carry-over from other donors' samples. Sequencing input: naive CD4+ T cells from PBMCs. This sample's subset: CD45RA+ positively selected. This rearrangement joins TRBV11-3 to TRBJ2-1; maybe TRBD1 (5 bases). The CDR3 is CASSDSYNEQFF. CDR3 in DNA: TGTGCCAGCAGCGACAGCTACAATGAGCAGTTCTTC.